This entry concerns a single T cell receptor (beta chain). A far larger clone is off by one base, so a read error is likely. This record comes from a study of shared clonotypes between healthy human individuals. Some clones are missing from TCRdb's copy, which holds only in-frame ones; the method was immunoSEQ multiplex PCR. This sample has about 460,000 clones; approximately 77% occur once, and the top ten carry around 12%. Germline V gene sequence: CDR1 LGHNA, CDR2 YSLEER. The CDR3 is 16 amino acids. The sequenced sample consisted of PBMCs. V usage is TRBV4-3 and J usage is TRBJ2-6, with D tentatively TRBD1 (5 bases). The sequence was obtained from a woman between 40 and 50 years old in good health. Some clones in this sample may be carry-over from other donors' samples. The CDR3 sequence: CASSRGQGSGASVLTF. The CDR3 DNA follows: TGCGCCAGCAGCCGTGGCCAAGGCTCTGGGGCCAGCGTCCTGACTTTC.